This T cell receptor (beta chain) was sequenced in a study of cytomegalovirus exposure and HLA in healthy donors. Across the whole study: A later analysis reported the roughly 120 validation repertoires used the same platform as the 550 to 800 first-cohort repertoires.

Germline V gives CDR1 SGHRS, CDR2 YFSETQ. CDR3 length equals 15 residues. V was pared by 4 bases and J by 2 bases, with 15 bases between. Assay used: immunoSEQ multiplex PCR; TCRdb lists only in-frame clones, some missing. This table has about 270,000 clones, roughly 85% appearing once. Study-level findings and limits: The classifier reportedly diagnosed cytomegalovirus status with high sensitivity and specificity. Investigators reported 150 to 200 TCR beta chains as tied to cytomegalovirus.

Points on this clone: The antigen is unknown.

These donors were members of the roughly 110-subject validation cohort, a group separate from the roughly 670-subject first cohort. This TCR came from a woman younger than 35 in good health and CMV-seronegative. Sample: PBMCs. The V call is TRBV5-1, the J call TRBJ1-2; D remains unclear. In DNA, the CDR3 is TGCGCCAGCAGCACAACGGCGGGATACAACTATGGCTACACCTTC. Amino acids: CASSTTAGYNYGYTF.